This TCR beta chain comes out of a study of CD8 T cells in ankylosing spondylitis. The study, taken as a whole, reports: Among TCR beta sequences, a motif of roughly 8 highly homologous variants appeared characteristic of ankylosing spondylitis blood. Previous work reported some of these motif variants in the synovial fluid and blood of reactive arthritis. Reported data indicate significant enrichment of disease-linked clones within matched ankylosing spondylitis synovial fluid.

Quantitative 5'-RACE with molecular barcodes generated TCR beta libraries. TCRdb passed the 5' RACE reads through MiXCR, listing each CDR3 protein once. The data hold some 40,000 distinct CDR3 sequences, with approximately 3% observed a single time. In its sample, this clonotype was seen many times. Antigen unknown. Losses at the gene ends were 4 bases for V and 2 bases for J; bases not matched to a gene: 8. This CDR3 contains 15 residues. CDR1 and CDR2 (germline): SGDLS, YYNGEE. The sample taken for sequencing was blood, either unsorted or a sorted T cell fraction (not recorded which). This chain joins TRBV9 and TRBJ1-2, with TRBD1 matching over 7 bases. The TCR sequence derives from a male donor with ankylosing spondylitis or in good health (not recorded which). CDR3 in amino acids: CASSLDRVANYGYTF. The CDR3 nucleotides read TGTGCCAGCAGCCTCGACAGGGTTGCCAACTATGGCTACACCTTC.